This TCR beta chain was documented in a study of OX40 agonist ivuxolimab in advanced cancers. Study-wide findings and caveats: Blood T cells, both CD4+ and CD8+, expanded clonally by week 6 at 0.1 to 3.0 mg/kg.

This CDR3 comprises 12 residues. Germline V gene data show CDR1 as MNHEY and CDR2 as SVGAGI. Sequencing used immunoSEQ multiplex PCR; TCRdb keeps in-frame clones, though not all of them. The table records about 76,000 clones, around 81% of them present only once. This clone has a single count. The antigen is undetermined. The input for sequencing was CD4+ or CD8+ T cells sorted from blood, taken in a trial of the OX40 agonist ivuxolimab. The origin of this receptor is an adult with an advanced solid tumor such as melanoma, head and neck, liver or kidney cancer. The rearrangement joins TRBV6-5 to TRBJ2-7, with 10 positions matching TRBD2. CDR3 sequence (DNA): TGTGCGGTGAAGCGGGGGGGAGGAGAGCAGTACTTC. Protein sequence: CAVKRGGGEQYF.